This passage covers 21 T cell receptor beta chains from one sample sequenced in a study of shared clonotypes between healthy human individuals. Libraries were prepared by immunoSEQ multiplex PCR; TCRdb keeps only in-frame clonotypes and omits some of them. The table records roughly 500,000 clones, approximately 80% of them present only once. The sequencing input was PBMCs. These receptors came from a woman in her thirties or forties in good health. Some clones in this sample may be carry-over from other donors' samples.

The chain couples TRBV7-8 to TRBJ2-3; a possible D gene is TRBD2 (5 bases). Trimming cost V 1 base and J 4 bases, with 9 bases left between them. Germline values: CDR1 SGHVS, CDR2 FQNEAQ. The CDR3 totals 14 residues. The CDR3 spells CASSLGAAADTQYF. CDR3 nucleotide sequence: TGTGCCAGCAGCTTAGGAGCGGCGGCAGATACGCAGTATTTT.

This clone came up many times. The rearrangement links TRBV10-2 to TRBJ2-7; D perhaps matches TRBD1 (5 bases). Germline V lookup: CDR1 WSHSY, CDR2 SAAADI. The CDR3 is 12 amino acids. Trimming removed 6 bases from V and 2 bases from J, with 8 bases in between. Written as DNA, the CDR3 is TGCGCCAGCAGGGACAACCCCTACGAGCAGTACTTC. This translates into CASRDNPYEQYF.

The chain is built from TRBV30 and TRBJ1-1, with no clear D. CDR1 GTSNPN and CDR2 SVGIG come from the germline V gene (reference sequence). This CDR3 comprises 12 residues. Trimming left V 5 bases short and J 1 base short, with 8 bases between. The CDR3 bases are TGTGCCTGGGGACGGCAGAACACTGAAGCTTTCTTT. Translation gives CAWGRQNTEAFF.

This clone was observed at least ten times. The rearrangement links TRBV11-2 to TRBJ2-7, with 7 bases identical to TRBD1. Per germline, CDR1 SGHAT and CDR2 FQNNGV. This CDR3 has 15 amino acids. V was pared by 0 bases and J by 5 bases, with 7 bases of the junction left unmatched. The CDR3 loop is CASSLDARGIDEQYF. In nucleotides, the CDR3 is TGTGCCAGCAGCTTAGATGCCAGGGGGATCGACGAGCAGTACTTC.

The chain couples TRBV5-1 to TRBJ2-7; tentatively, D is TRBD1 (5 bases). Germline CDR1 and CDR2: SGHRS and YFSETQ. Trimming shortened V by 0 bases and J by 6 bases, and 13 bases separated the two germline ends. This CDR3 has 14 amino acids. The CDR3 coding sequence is TGCGCCAGCAGCTTGGGCCAGGGAACGGCCGAGCAGTACTTC. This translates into CASSLGQGTAEQYF.

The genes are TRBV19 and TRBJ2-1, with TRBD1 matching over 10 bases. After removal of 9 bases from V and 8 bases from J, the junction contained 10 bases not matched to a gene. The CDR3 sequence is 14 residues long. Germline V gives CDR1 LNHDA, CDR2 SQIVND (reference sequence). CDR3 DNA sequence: TGTGCCAGCCTGCCGGGACAGGGGACGTATGAGCAGTTCTTC. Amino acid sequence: CASLPGQGTYEQFF.

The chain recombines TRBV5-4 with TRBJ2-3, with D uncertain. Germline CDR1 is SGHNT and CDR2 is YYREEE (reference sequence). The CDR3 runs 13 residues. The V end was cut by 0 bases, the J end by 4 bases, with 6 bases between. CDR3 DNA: TGTGCCAGCAGCTTGGTCTCCGCAGATACGCAGTATTTT. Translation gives CASSLVSADTQYF.

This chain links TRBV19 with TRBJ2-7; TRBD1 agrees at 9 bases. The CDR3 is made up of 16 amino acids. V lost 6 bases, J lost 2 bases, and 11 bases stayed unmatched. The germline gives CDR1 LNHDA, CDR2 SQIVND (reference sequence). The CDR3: CASRASSGTGTYEQYF. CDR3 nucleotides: TGTGCCAGTAGAGCCTCCTCCGGGACAGGGACCTACGAGCAGTACTTC. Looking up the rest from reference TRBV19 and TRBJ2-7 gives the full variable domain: DGGITQSPKYLFRKEGQNVTLSCEQNLNHDAMYWYRQDPGQGLRLIYYSQIVNDFQKGDIAEGYSVSREKKESFPLTVTSAQKNPTAFYLCASRASSGTGTYEQYFGPGTRLTVT.

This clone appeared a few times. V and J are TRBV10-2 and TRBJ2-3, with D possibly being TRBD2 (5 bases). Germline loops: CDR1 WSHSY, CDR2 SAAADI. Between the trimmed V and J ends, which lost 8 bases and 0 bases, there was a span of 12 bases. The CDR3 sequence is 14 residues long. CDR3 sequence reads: CASGLAPSTDTQYF. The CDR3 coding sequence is TGCGCCAGCGGCCTAGCTCCTAGCACAGATACGCAGTATTTT.

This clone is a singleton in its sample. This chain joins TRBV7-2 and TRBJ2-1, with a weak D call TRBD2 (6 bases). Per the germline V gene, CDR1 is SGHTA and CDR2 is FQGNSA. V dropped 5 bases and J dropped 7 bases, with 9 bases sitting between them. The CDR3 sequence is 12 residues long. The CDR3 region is CASSRDFNEQFF. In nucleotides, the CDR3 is TGTGCCAGCAGCCGGGACTTTAATGAGCAGTTCTTC.

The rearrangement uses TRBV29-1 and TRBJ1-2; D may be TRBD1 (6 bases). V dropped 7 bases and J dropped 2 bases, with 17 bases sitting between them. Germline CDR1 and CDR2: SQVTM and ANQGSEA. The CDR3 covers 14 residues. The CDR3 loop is CSALSPGTNYGYTF. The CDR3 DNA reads TGCAGCGCCCTATCCCCCGGGACAAACTATGGCTACACCTTC. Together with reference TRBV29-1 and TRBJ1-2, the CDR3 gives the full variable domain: SAVISQKPSRDICQRGTSLTIQCQVDSQVTMMFWYRQQPGQSLTLIATANQGSEATYESGFVIDKFPISRPNLTFSTLTVSNMSPEDSSIYLCSALSPGTNYGYTFGSGTRLTVV.

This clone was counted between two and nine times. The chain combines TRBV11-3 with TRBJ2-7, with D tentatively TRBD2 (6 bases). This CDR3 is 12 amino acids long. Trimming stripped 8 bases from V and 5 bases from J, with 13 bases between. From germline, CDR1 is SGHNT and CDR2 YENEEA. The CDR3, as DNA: TGTGCCAGCTCGGGGGTCGAACACGAGCAGTACTTC. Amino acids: CASSGVEHEQYF.

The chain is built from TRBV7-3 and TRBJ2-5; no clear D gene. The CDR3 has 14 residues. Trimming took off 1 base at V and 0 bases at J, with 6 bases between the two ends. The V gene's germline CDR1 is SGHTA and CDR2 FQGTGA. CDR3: CASSLIQYQETQYF. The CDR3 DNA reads TGTGCCAGCAGCTTAATACAGTACCAAGAGACCCAGTACTTC.

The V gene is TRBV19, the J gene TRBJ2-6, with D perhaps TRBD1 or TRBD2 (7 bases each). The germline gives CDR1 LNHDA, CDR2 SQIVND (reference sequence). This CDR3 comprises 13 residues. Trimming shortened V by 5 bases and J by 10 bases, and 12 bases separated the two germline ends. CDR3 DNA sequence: TGTGCCAGTAGTCCAGGGGGGGAGAACGTCCTGACTTTC. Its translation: CASSPGGENVLTF.

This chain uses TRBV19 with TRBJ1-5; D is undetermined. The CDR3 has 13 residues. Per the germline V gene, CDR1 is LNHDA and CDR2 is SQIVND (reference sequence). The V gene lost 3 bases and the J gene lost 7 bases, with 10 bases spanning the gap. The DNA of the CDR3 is TGTGCCAGTAGTATTCGGGTTGGGCAGCCCCAGCATTTT. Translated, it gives CASSIRVGQPQHF.

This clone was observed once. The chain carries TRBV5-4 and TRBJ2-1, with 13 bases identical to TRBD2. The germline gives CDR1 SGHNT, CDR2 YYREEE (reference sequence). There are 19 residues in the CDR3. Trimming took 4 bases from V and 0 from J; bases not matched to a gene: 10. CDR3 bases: TGTGCCAGCAGCCCAACTAGCGGGAGGGCCTCCCGCTCCTACAATGAGCAGTTCTTC. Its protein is CASSPTSGRASRSYNEQFF.

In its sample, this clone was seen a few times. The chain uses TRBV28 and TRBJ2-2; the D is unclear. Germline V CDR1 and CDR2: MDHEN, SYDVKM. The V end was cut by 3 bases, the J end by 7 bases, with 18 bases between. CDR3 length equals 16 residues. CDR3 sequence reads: CASSFFPQLIIGELFF. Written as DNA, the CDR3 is TGTGCCAGCAGTTTTTTTCCCCAGTTGATTATCGGGGAGCTGTTTTTT. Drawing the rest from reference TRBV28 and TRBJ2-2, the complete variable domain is DVKVTQSSRYLVKRTGEKVFLECVQDMDHENMFWYRQDPGLGLRLIYFSYDVKMKEKGDIPEGYSVSREKKERFSLILESASTNQTSMYLCASSFFPQLIIGELFFGEGSRLTVL.

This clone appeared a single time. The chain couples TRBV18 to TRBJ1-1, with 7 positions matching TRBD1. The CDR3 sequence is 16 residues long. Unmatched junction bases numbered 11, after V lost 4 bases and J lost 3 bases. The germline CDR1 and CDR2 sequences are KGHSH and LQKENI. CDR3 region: CASSQYVTGTDTEAFF. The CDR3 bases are TGTGCCAGCTCACAGTACGTAACAGGGACAGACACTGAAGCTTTCTTT.

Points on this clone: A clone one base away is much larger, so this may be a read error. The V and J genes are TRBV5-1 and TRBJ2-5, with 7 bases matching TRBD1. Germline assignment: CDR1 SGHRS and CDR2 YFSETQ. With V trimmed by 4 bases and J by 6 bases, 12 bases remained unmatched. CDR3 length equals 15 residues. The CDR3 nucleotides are TGCGCCAGCAGCCTTACCGGGACAGAGGAAAAGACCCAGTACTTC. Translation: CASSLTGTEEKTQYF.

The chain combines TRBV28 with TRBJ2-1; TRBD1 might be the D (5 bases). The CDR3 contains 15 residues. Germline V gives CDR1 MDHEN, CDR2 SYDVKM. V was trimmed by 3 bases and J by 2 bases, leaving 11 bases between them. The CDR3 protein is CASSLGGATYNEQFF. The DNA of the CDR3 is TGTGCCAGCAGTTTGGGTGGGGCAACCTACAATGAGCAGTTCTTC.

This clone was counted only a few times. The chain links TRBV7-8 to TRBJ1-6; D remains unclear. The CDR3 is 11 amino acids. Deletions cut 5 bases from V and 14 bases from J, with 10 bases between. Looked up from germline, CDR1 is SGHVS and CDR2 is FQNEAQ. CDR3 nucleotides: TGTGCCAGCAGCCTCACAAGGGCCCTCCACTTT. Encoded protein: CASSLTRALHF.